Sequencing of this T cell receptor (beta chain) was carried out in a study of blood T cell repertoires in COVID-19. Across the study: The study drew acute and convalescent COVID-19 samples from the United States, Italy and Spain. T cells, B-cell-depleted T cells, or PBMCs supplied cDNA or gDNA.

Seattle patients were enrolled during active infection and followed longitudinally. How the authors handled the data: Reference gene primer amplification yielded estimated nucleated cell counts. The assay was immunoSEQ multiplex PCR, and TCRdb's table has in-frame clones only and misses some. D and trimming were read from the DNA, whereas the V and J calls and clone size are those reported in that table. The table records more than 150,000 clones, 81% of them present only once. This CDR3 region has 14 residues. V lost 5 bases to trimming and J lost 5 bases; unmatched junction nucleotides: 8. Germline CDR1 reads SEHNR; CDR2 reads FQNEAQ (reference sequence).

This sequence joins TRBV7-9 and TRBJ1-1; TRBD1 agrees at 7 bases. The sequence came from a woman older than 75 with COVID-19, enrolled during active disease. The sequenced sample consisted of peripheral blood. This CDR3 reads CASSLGQAQTEAFF. The CDR3 nucleotides read TGTGCCAGCAGCCTCGGACAGGCCCAGACTGAAGCTTTCTTT.